This is a list of T cell receptor beta chains from one sample in a study of regulatory T cells in long-lasting Graves disease. TCRdb processed the multiplex PCR reads anew with MiXCR; each CDR3 protein has one entry. The table has some 560,000 distinct CDR3 sequences, about 16% seen once. This sample was also put to use in a study of T cells in Graves' hyperthyroidism and ophthalmopathy.

The specimen was peripheral blood mononuclear cells (PBMCs), collected at new diagnosis, from a patient treated with antithyroid drugs. Source of these receptors: a woman aged 35-60 years with Graves disease. The CDR3 runs from the conserved cysteine through the conserved F or W. A D gene is named only where the DNA matches it firmly. Part of the rows lack a size; the others show once, few, many or a class for expanded clones.

clone_size j_call v_call d_call cdr3_aa cdr3_nt
few TRBJ1-3 TRBV15 TRBD1 CATSRDDPGQGANTIYF TGTGCCACCAGCAGAGATGACCCCGGACAGGGGGCAAACACCATATATTTT
many TRBJ2-2 TRBV12-3/TRBV12-4 NA CASTQDRARGELFF TGTGCCAGCACCCAGGATCGGGCGAGGGGGGAGCTGTTTTTT
NA TRBJ2-2 TRBV7-3 TRBD1 CASSPSERAGGRTGELFF TGTGCCAGCAGCCCGAGTGAACGGGCAGGGGGCCGAACCGGGGAGCTGTTTTTT
few TRBJ2-7 TRBV6-2/TRBV6-3 NA CASSYSFGASTLYEQYF TGTGCCAGCAGTTACTCATTCGGGGCTAGCACCCTCTACGAGCAGTACTTC
many TRBJ1-1 TRBV15 NA CATSREWQGNTEAFF TGTGCCACCAGCAGAGAGTGGCAAGGGAACACTGAAGCTTTCTTT
NA TRBJ1-1 TRBV2 NA CASSPNTEALF TGTGCCAGCAGTCCCAACACTGAAGCTCTCTTT
NA TRBJ2-7 TRBV15 NA CAFTGKGLYEQYF TGTGCCTTCACAGGGAAAGGGCTCTACGAGCAGTACTTC
few TRBJ1-3 TRBV5-1 NA CASSRAGRDTIYF TGCGCCAGCAGCAGGGCAGGGAGGGACACCATATATTTT
many TRBJ1-1 TRBV5-6 NA CASSLERGWGTEAFF TGTGCCAGCAGCTTGGAGAGGGGTTGGGGCACTGAAGCTTTCTTT
many TRBJ1-6 TRBV6-9 TRBD1 CASSYSTGQGGSPLHF TGTGCCAGCAGTTACTCTACCGGACAGGGCGGCTCACCCCTCCACTTT
many TRBJ1-4 TRBV3-1 NA CASSQDRGKKLFF TGTGCCAGCAGCCAAGATAGAGGGAAGAAACTGTTTTTT
many TRBJ2-1 TRBV29-1 TRBD1 CSVHAGTATNEQFF TGCAGCGTTCATGCCGGGACAGCAACGAATGAGCAGTTCTTC
NA TRBJ2-5 TRBV12-3/TRBV12-4 NA CASSPGQGGGTQYF TGTGCCAGCAGCCCCGGTCAGGGAGGTGGGACCCAGTACTTC
few TRBJ1-2 TRBV5-1 NA CASSLWVGYGYTF TGCGCCAGCAGCTTGTGGGTAGGCTATGGCTACACCTTC
few TRBJ2-3 TRBV12-5 TRBD2 CASGLPPLLAGTQDTQYF TGTGCTAGTGGTTTGCCGCCTCTACTAGCGGGGACGCAAGATACGCAGTATTTT
many TRBJ2-2 TRBV5-1 NA CASSLWQLDTGELFF TGCGCCAGCAGCTTATGGCAGCTAGACACCGGGGAGCTGTTTTTT
NA TRBJ2-1 TRBV4-1 TRBD2 CASSQIIAGGGFEQFF TGCGCCAGCAGCCAGATAATAGCGGGGGGGGGTTTTGAGCAGTTCTTC
many TRBJ2-7 TRBV3-1 TRBD1 CASTSQGAPGEQYF TGTGCCAGCACCTCACAGGGGGCGCCCGGCGAGCAGTACTTC
many TRBJ1-2 TRBV19 NA CASTHTQGSSNGYTF TGTGCCAGTACCCATACCCAAGGTAGTAGCAATGGCTACACCTTC
few TRBJ2-7 TRBV20-1 TRBD2 CSAREVAGGYEQYF TGCAGTGCTAGAGAAGTAGCGGGGGGGTACGAGCAGTACTTC